The sequence of this T cell receptor beta chain was determined in a study of shared clonotypes between healthy human individuals. Study context: Per donor, three plates held CD4 naive cells, three held CD4 memory, two held CD8 naive and one held CD8 memory.

From germline, CDR1 is MDHEN and CDR2 SYDVKM. This CDR3 contains 13 residues. Trimming took 8 bases from V and 0 from J, leaving 10 bases between them. Assay runs were performed at deep level. Repertoires were generated with immunoSEQ multiplex PCR, while TCRdb's copy carries only in-frame clones and drops some. The data show approximately 620,000 clones, around 97% seen once. A note on this clone: Its antigen is not identified.

Study observations and caveats: Sharing across four donors was seen in roughly 5% of naive CD4 clonotypes.

The CD4+ fraction was divided into a CD45RA+ naive subset and a CD45RA-negative memory subset. This clonotype was obtained from a woman in her twenties or thirties in good health. The sequencing input was naive CD4+ T cells sorted from blood. The sample's subset: CD45RA+ positively selected. The rearrangement uses TRBV28 and TRBJ1-1, with D possibly being TRBD1 (5 bases). As DNA, the CDR3 is TGTGCCAGCGGTACGGGACTGAACACTGAAGCTTTCTTT. It encodes CASGTGLNTEAFF.